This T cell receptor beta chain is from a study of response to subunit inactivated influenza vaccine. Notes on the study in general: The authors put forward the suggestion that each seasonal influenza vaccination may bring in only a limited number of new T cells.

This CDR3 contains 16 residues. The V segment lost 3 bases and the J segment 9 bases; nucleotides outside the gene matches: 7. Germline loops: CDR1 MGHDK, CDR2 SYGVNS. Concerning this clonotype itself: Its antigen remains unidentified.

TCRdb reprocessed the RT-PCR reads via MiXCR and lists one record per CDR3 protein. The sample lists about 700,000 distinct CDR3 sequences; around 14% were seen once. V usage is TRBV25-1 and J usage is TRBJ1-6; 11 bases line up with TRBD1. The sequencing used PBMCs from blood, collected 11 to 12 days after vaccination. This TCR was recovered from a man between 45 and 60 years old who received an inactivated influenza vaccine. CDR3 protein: CASSDRTGGSFSPLHF. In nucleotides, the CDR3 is TGTGCCAGCAGTGATCGGACAGGGGGCTCTTTTTCACCCCTCCACTTT.